This paragraph covers one T cell receptor (beta chain) sequence. This entry comes from a study of blood T cell repertoires in COVID-19. As for the study in general: The analysed material was cDNA or gDNA that came from T cells, B-cell-depleted T cells, or PBMCs.

The data were produced by immunoSEQ multiplex PCR, yet TCRdb's version contains in-frame clones alone and is incomplete. The table lists around 150,000 clones, over 90% of them singletons. The CDR3 totals 14 residues. The germline V gene encodes CDR1 SQVTM and CDR2 ANQGSEA. The V and J ends lost 4 bases and 4 bases respectively, with 13 bases between them. During active infection, Seattle patients enrolled and were then monitored through disease. Sequencing was performed on peripheral blood. The chain recombines TRBV29-1 with TRBJ2-2, with a tentative D call TRBD1 (5 bases). The clonotype was recovered from a woman in her fifties or sixties with COVID-19, enrolled during active disease. The CDR3 sequence is CSVVTLRGTGELFF. DNA of the CDR3: TGCAGCGTTGTAACACTAAGGGGCACCGGGGAGCTGTTTTTT.